This passage covers 27 T cell receptor beta chains from one sample sequenced in a study of blood T cell repertoires in COVID-19. The protocol was immunoSEQ multiplex PCR, while the TCRdb copy is restricted to in-frame clones and leaves out a portion. The table lists a few hundred thousand clones, around 86% of them singletons. Material for sequencing was PBMCs or T cells enriched from blood (not recorded which). Receptors were obtained from a middle-aged woman with acute COVID-19.

The chain recombines TRBV28 with TRBJ1-2; TRBD1 matches 8 bases. In germline, CDR1 is MDHEN, CDR2 SYDVKM. CDR3 size: 13 residues. Germline trimming cut 4 bases from V and 4 bases from J; bases unmatched to any gene: 2. The CDR3 bases are TGTGCCAGCAGTTCGGGACAGGTCTATGGCTACACCTTC. Translation: CASSSGQVYGYTF.

The rearrangement links TRBV2 to TRBJ2-7, with 9 bases fitting TRBD2. Per germline, CDR1 SNHLY and CDR2 FYNNEI. The length of the CDR3 is 14 residues. Germline trimming cut 5 bases from V and 3 bases from J; bases unmatched to any gene: 5. The CDR3 sequence is CASSTGTSLYEQYF. CDR3 coding DNA: TGTGCCAGCAGTACCGGGACTAGCCTCTACGAGCAGTACTTC.

The chain is built from TRBV7-9 and TRBJ2-3, with 8 bases fitting TRBD2. The junction had 0 bases not matched to a gene; V was cut back by 3 bases and J by 4 bases. Germline V gene data show CDR1 as SEHNR and CDR2 as FQNEAQ (reference sequence). The CDR3 sequence is 13 residues long. The CDR3 DNA reads as TGTGCCAGCAGCTTGGGACTAGCAGATACGCAGTATTTT. Its protein product is CASSLGLADTQYF.

The chain has TRBV28 and TRBJ1-6; a weak D match, TRBD1 (6 bases). CDR1 and CDR2 from the germline V gene are MDHEN and SYDVKM. The CDR3 runs to 15 residues. V gave up 6 bases and J gave up 9 bases, with 18 bases separating them. Here the CDR3 reads CASSTQDRLVSPLHF. In nucleotides, the CDR3 is TGTGCCAGCAGCACCCAGGACAGATTGGTTTCACCCCTCCACTTT.

The rearrangement links TRBV12-3 or TRBV12-4 to TRBJ2-1; maybe TRBD2 (6 bases). V was shortened by 4 bases and J by 15 bases, with 10 bases between the two germline ends. The CDR3 loop spans 10 amino acids. The CDR3 loop is CASSSGTPFF. CDR3 in DNA: TGTGCCAGCAGTTCCGGGACTCCGTTCTTC.

This clone was found once. This chain uses TRBV29-1 with TRBJ2-7; D is perhaps TRBD1 (6 bases). Trimming left V 7 bases short and J 6 bases short, with 10 bases between. CDR1 is SQVTM, CDR2 ANQGSEA, per germline. This CDR3 has 10 residues. The CDR3 DNA follows: TGCAGCGCCACAGGGTCCGAGCAGTACTTC. It specifies CSATGSEQYF.

This rearrangement joins TRBV19 to TRBJ1-2; the D is unclear. The V end was cut by 5 bases, the J end by 1 base, with 8 bases between. Germline loops: CDR1 LNHDA, CDR2 SQIVND (reference sequence). The CDR3 extends over 13 amino acids. Here the CDR3 reads CASSVGLNYGYTF. In DNA, the CDR3 is TGTGCCAGTAGTGTAGGACTTAACTATGGCTACACCTTC.

The chain carries TRBV10-3 and TRBJ2-3; 14 bases fit TRBD2. Germline-derived CDR1 and CDR2 are ENHRY and SYGVKD. V lost 1 base and J lost 4; bases outside the gene matches: 10. The CDR3 is made up of 19 amino acids. This CDR3 is CAISELAGRTSGRSDTQYF. The CDR3, as DNA: TGTGCCATCAGTGAGTTGGCCGGCCGGACTAGCGGGAGGTCAGATACGCAGTATTTT.

This clone appeared once. V and J are TRBV21-1 and TRBJ1-5; the tabulated D call, TRBD1, remains unverified against the DNA. TRBV21-1 is flagged as a pseudogene. The CDR3 loop spans 15 amino acids. The CDR3 region has the DNA TGTGCCAGCAGCAAAGAGACAGGGCCCAATCAGCCCCAGCATTTT. Encoded protein: CASSKETGPNQPQHF.

This chain connects TRBV16 to TRBJ2-7; the match to TRBD1 covers 8 bases. CDR1 KGHSY and CDR2 FQNENV come from the germline V gene. Losses at the gene ends were 3 bases for V and 9 bases for J; bases not matched to a gene: 10. This CDR3 contains 14 residues. CDR3 sequence: CASSHRDRSLGQYF. For the CDR3, the DNA is TGTGCCAGCAGCCATAGGGACAGGTCTCTCGGGCAGTACTTC.

This clone was picked up one time. J is TRBJ1-4 and V is TRBV19, with D maybe TRBD1 (5 bases). The CDR3 is made up of 15 amino acids. V dropped 6 bases and J dropped 5 bases, with 16 bases sitting between them. In germline, CDR1 is LNHDA, CDR2 SQIVND (reference sequence). This chain's CDR3 is CASRSSGPPNEKLFF. CDR3 sequence (DNA): TGTGCCAGTAGAAGCTCAGGGCCTCCGAATGAAAAACTGTTTTTT.

The chain carries TRBV28 and TRBJ2-1, with a possible D match to TRBD1 (6 bases). V lost 7 bases and J 0 bases, leaving 13 bases between the germline ends. The CDR3 has 15 residues. Germline assignment: CDR1 MDHEN and CDR2 SYDVKM. CDR3 sequence reads: CASTPGRGSYNEQFF. CDR3 DNA: TGTGCCAGCACCCCCGGCAGGGGCTCCTACAATGAGCAGTTCTTC.

This chain connects TRBV29-1 to TRBJ1-1; a weak D match, TRBD1 (5 bases). Per the germline V gene, CDR1 is SQVTM and CDR2 is ANQGSEA. The ends were cut back, 7 bases at V and 1 base at J, with 16 bases in the middle. The CDR3 loop spans 14 amino acids. The CDR3 region has the DNA TGCAGCGCCGAAGGGGCAGTCTCGAACACTGAAGCTTTCTTT. This encodes CSAEGAVSNTEAFF.

CDR3 bases: TGCGCCAGCAGTCCCGGGAGGGGCACCGGGGAGCTGTTTTTT. Protein sequence: CASSPGRGTGELFF. The chain recombines TRBV5-1 with TRBJ2-2; 8 nucleotides align to TRBD2. Trimming removed 5 bases from V and 4 bases from J; junction bases left unmatched: 4. This CDR3 is 14 amino acids long. Germline assignment: CDR1 SGHRS and CDR2 YFSETQ.

The chain couples TRBV19 to TRBJ1-2; D gene uncertain. V shed 4 bases and J shed 7 bases, with 10 bases lying between them. This CDR3 region has 12 residues. The germline gives CDR1 LNHDA, CDR2 SQIVND (reference sequence). CDR3 protein: CASSTPFSGYTF. The CDR3 bases are TGTGCCAGTAGTACCCCTTTCTCTGGCTACACCTTC.

This sequence joins TRBV5-8 and TRBJ2-1; the D gene is possibly TRBD2 (6 bases). Germline CDR1 and CDR2: SGHTS and YDEGEE. Trimming removed 2 bases at V and 8 bases at J, with 14 bases between. This CDR3 has 14 amino acids. CDR3 residues: CASSFAGSWYEQFF. CDR3 DNA sequence: TGTGCCAGCAGCTTCGCCGGGAGCTGGTATGAGCAGTTCTTC.

This clone was seen at least ten times. V and J are TRBV28 and TRBJ1-1; weak D call: TRBD1 (5 bases). This CDR3 spans 11 amino acids. V lost 5 bases and J 7 bases, leaving 8 bases between the germline ends. CDR1 and CDR2 (germline): MDHEN, SYDVKM. In DNA form, the CDR3 reads TGTGCCAGCAGTCACAGGTATGAAGCTTTCTTT. Protein: CASSHRYEAFF.

V usage is TRBV2 and J usage is TRBJ1-5; maybe TRBD1 (6 bases). The V gene lost 4 bases and the J gene lost 1 base, with 11 bases spanning the gap. Germline V lookup: CDR1 SNHLY, CDR2 FYNNEI. The CDR3 extends over 15 amino acids. The CDR3 reads CASSGARGSNQPQHF. DNA for the CDR3: TGTGCCAGCAGTGGGGCCAGGGGAAGCAATCAGCCCCAGCATTTT.

V and J are TRBV7-9 and TRBJ2-7; TRBD1 is a possible D gene (6 bases). With 1 base removed from V and 5 bases from J, the gap between germline ends came to 6 bases. This CDR3 region has 12 residues. The V gene's germline CDR1 is SEHNR and CDR2 FQNEAQ (reference sequence). The CDR3 sequence: CASSLDRDEQYF. The CDR3 coding sequence is TGTGCCAGCAGCTTAGACAGGGACGAGCAGTACTTC.

V gene TRBV28 combines with J gene TRBJ1-5, with TRBD1 matching over 8 bases. Germline V gives CDR1 MDHEN, CDR2 SYDVKM. The CDR3 totals 16 residues. V was pared by 5 bases and J by 1 base, with 7 bases of the junction left unmatched. The DNA of the CDR3 is TGTGCCAGCAGTAGAATAGGACAGGGAAGCAATCAGCCCCAGCATTTT. As protein: CASSRIGQGSNQPQHF.

This chain connects TRBV18 to TRBJ2-1; no clear D gene. Trimming stripped 4 bases from V and 5 bases from J, with 21 bases between. CDR1 and CDR2 (germline): KGHSH, LQKENI. The CDR3 consists of 17 residues. This CDR3 is CASSRTQTRRRNNEQFF. CDR3 coding DNA: TGTGCCAGCTCACGAACCCAAACGCGGCGAAGAAACAATGAGCAGTTCTTC.

V and J are TRBV18 and TRBJ1-1; D unresolved. This CDR3 region has 13 residues. Germline assignment: CDR1 KGHSH and CDR2 LQKENI. V lost 2 bases to trimming and J lost 4 bases, with 8 bases between them. CDR3 DNA: TGTGCCAGCTCACCAAGCGTGCGCACTGAAGCTTTCTTT. It translates to CASSPSVRTEAFF.

This chain joins TRBV5-4 and TRBJ2-7, with D perhaps TRBD2 (6 bases). The CDR3 runs 14 residues. Trimming took 0 bases from V and 3 from J, leaving 10 bases between them. The germline V gene has CDR1 SGHNT and CDR2 YYREEE (reference sequence). CDR3 DNA sequence: TGTGCCAGCAGCTTGGGCCTAGCGAGCTACGAGCAGTACTTC. Encoded protein: CASSLGLASYEQYF.

This chain connects TRBV2 to TRBJ2-1; 9 bases match TRBD2. The V gene's germline CDR1 is SNHLY and CDR2 FYNNEI. V lost 5 bases, J lost 9 bases, and 8 bases stayed unmatched. CDR3 size: 14 residues. CDR3 protein: CASSLAGGLGEQFF. CDR3 coding DNA: TGTGCCAGCAGTCTCGCGGGAGGGCTAGGTGAGCAGTTCTTC. Full variable domain (rest looked up from reference TRBV2 and TRBJ2-1): EPEVTQTPSHQVTQMGQEVILRCVPISNHLYFYWYRQILGQKVEFLVSFYNNEISEKSEIFDDQFSVERPDGSNFTLKIRSTKLEDSAMYFCASSLAGGLGEQFFGPGTRLTVL.

This sequence joins TRBV9 and TRBJ1-1, with D unclear. CDR1 and CDR2 from the germline V gene are SGDLS and YYNGEE. The CDR3 has 13 residues. V lost 2 bases and J 2 bases, leaving 7 bases between the germline ends. The CDR3: CASSVALNTEAFF. In DNA form, the CDR3 reads TGTGCCAGCAGCGTTGCCCTAAACACTGAAGCTTTCTTT.

The rearrangement joins TRBV19 to TRBJ2-2, with D uncertain. Germline lookup yields CDR1 LNHDA and CDR2 SQIVND (reference sequence). The CDR3 extends over 15 amino acids. With 1 base removed from V and 5 bases from J, the gap between germline ends came to 11 bases. CDR3 DNA: TGTGCCAGTAGTATAGTACAGACATTTACCGGGGAGCTGTTTTTT. Translation gives CASSIVQTFTGELFF.

The gene calls are TRBV19 and TRBJ2-1, with 9 bases aligning to TRBD2. Germline CDR1 and CDR2: LNHDA and SQIVND (reference sequence). The length of the CDR3 is 15 residues. The V segment lost 6 bases and the J segment 8 bases; nucleotides outside the gene matches: 11. CDR3 coding DNA: TGTGCCAGTAGATCTATCCCTAGCGGGATGTATGAGCAGTTCTTC. This translates into CASRSIPSGMYEQFF.